Listed below are T cell receptor beta chains from one sample, sequenced in a study of shared clonotypes between healthy human individuals. The method was immunoSEQ multiplex PCR; TCRdb's version includes in-frame clones alone and lacks a portion of them. The sample has hundreds of thousands of clones, 85% to 95% seen once. The sequenced sample consisted of naive CD8+ T cells sorted from blood. The receptors were sampled from a woman aged 30 to 39 in good health. Both conserved end residues are part of each CDR3. Each record gives: J gene, D gene, V gene, CDR3 DNA, CDR3 protein. D genes are given only for firm matches.

>TRBJ2-7|NA|TRBV5-1
TGCGCCAGCAGCTTGGACCACTCCTACGAGCAGTACTTC
CASSLDHSYEQYF
>TRBJ2-5|NA|TRBV10-2
TGCGCCAGCAGTGAGGGCTATTCCCAAGAGACCCAGTACTTC
CASSEGYSQETQYF
>TRBJ1-5|TRBD1|TRBV5-1
TGCGCCAGCAGCGCACCGGGACAGGCCCGGCAGCCCCAGCATTTT
CASSAPGQARQPQHF
>TRBJ1-3|NA|TRBV15
TGTGCCACCAGCAACGGTCACTCTGGAAACACCATATATTTT
CATSNGHSGNTIYF
>TRBJ1-2|NA|TRBV7-9
TGTGCCAGCAGCTTCCAGGACCGTGTTTATGGCTACACCTTC
CASSFQDRVYGYTF
>TRBJ2-7|TRBD2|TRBV29-1
TGCAGCGTTGAAGGGACTCTAGCGGGAAATGCCTACGAGCAGTACTTC
CSVEGTLAGNAYEQYF
>TRBJ2-5|TRBD2|TRBV4-2
TGTGCCAGCAGCCGACTCATAGCGGGAGCAGAGACCCAGTACTTC
CASSRLIAGAETQYF
>TRBJ1-2|NA|TRBV4-2
TGTGCCAGCAGCCAAGGGGCTGGCGGAACCTATGGCTACACCTTC
CASSQGAGGTYGYTF
>TRBJ2-7|NA|TRBV7-2
TGTGCCAGCAGCTTAGCCCCAGATTACGAGCAGTACTTC
CASSLAPDYEQYF
>TRBJ2-7|NA|TRBV5-4
TGTGCCAGCAGTACGACCTACGAGCAGTACTTC
CASSTTYEQYF
>TRBJ2-1|NA|TRBV27
TGTGCCAGCAGTTTAAGGGGCGATGAGCAGTTCTTC
CASSLRGDEQFF
>TRBJ2-7|TRBD2|TRBV19
TGTGCCAGTAGTATTTGGGGGGGCTACGAGCAGTACTTC
CASSIWGGYEQYF
>TRBJ2-1|NA|TRBV9
TGTGCCAGCAGCCCCGACAGAAGAGGGGTCTACAATGAGCAGTTCTTC
CASSPDRRGVYNEQFF
>TRBJ2-7|TRBD2|TRBV10-3
TGTGCCATCAGTGCCGAGACTAGCGGGACCCCCTACGAGCAGTACTTC
CAISAETSGTPYEQYF
>TRBJ2-7|NA|TRBV4-1
TGCGCCAGCAGCCCACGCGGACAGAGGGGCTACGAGCAGTACTTC
CASSPRGQRGYEQYF
>TRBJ2-1|NA|TRBV27
TGTGCCAGCAGTTTAGTGAGGGGGGGGAATGAGCAGTTCTTC
CASSLVRGGNEQFF
>TRBJ2-7|TRBD1|TRBV5-6
TGTGCCAGCAGCTTGACAGGGGCGCGCGAGCAGTACTTC
CASSLTGAREQYF
>TRBJ2-1|TRBD1|TRBV27
TGTGCCAGCAGGTACGGACAGGGTTACAATGAGCAGTTCTTC
CASRYGQGYNEQFF
>TRBJ2-7|NA|TRBV20-1
TGCAGTGCTCCTAGCATTTACGAGCAGTACTTC
CSAPSIYEQYF
>TRBJ1-4|TRBD1|TRBV13
TGTGCCAGCAGCTTAGGCCACGGGGGGACAGTCGGTGAAAAACTGTTTTTT
CASSLGHGGTVGEKLFF
>TRBJ1-5|TRBD1|TRBV5-6
TGTGCCAGCAGCTTGGGTCAGGGGGCTTCAAGCAATCAGCCCCAGCATTTT
CASSLGQGASSNQPQHF
>TRBJ1-4|NA|TRBV2
TGTGCCAGCAGGGAACCAACTAATGAAAAACTGTTTTTT
CASREPTNEKLFF
>TRBJ2-3|TRBD2|TRBV4-1
TGCGCCAGCAGCCGACCGGGACTAGCGGGAGATACGCAGTATTTT
CASSRPGLAGDTQYF
>TRBJ1-1|NA|TRBV11-2
TGTGCCAGCAGCTACCCACCGAACACTGAAGCTTTCTTT
CASSYPPNTEAFF
>TRBJ2-6|TRBD2|TRBV15
TGTGCCACCAGCAGAGATAGGACTAGCGGGAGTAGAGCCAACGTCCTGACTTTC
CATSRDRTSGSRANVLTF
>TRBJ2-7|NA|TRBV5-5
TGTGCCAGCAGCCCGGGACTCAGTTTGGCCTACGAGCAGTACTTC
CASSPGLSLAYEQYF
>TRBJ2-1|NA|TRBV4-1
TGCGCCAGCAGCCAAGGCCCGGGTTACAATGAGCAGTTCTTC
CASSQGPGYNEQFF
>TRBJ2-7|NA|TRBV2
TGTGCCAGCAGTGAAACCGGTCATAGCTCCTACGAGCAGTACTTC
CASSETGHSSYEQYF